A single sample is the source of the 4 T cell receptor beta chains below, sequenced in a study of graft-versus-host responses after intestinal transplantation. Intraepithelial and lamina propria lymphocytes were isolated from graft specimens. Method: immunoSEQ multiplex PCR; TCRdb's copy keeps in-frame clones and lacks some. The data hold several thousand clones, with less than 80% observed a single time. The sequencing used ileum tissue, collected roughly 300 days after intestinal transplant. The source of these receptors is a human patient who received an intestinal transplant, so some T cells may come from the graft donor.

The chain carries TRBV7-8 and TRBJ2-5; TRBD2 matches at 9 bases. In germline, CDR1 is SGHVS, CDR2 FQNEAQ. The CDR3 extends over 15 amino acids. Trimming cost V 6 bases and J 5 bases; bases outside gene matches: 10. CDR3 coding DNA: TGTGCCAGCAGACACTTAGCGGGAGTGGGTGAGACCCAGTACTTC. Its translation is CASRHLAGVGETQYF.

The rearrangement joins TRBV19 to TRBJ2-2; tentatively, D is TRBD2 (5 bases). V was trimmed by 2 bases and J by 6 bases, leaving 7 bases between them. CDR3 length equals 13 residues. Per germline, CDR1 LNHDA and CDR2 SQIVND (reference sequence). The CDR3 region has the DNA TGTGCCAGTAGTATATCGGGATCCGGGGAGCTGTTTTTT. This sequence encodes CASSISGSGELFF.

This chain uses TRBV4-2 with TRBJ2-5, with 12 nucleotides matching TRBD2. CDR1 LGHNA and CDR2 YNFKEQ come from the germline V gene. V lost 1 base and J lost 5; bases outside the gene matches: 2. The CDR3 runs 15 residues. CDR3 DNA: TGTGCCAGCAGCCAAGCTAGCGGGGGGGCCGAGACCCAGTACTTC. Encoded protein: CASSQASGGAETQYF.

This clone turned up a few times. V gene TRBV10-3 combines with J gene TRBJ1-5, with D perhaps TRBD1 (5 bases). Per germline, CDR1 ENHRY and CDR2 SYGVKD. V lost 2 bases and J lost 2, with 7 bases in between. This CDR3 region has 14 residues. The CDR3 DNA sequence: TGTGCCATCAGTGAGGGAGGGGGCAATCAGCCCCAGCATTTT. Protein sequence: CAISEGGGNQPQHF.